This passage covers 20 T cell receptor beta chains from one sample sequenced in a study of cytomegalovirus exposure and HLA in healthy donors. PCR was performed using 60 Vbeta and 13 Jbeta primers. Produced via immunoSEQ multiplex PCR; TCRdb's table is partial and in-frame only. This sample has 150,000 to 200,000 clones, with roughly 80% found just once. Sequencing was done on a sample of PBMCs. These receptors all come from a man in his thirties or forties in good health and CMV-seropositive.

The CDR3 bases are TGTGCCAGCAGTTACCAGACTAGCGGGGAGGGATGGGAGCAGTACTTC. It specifies CASSYQTSGEGWEQYF. The rearrangement joins TRBV6-5 to TRBJ2-7, with 11 bases lining up with TRBD2. Germline trimming cut 2 bases from V and 7 bases from J; bases unmatched to any gene: 10. The CDR3 covers 16 residues. Germline V CDR1 and CDR2: MNHEY, SVGAGI.

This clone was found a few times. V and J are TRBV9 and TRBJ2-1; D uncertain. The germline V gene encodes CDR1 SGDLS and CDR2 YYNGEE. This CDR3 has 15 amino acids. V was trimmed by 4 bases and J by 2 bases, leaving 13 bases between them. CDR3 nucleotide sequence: TGTGCCAGCAGCTATGGAGCCCTGACCTACAATGAGCAGTTCTTC. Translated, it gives CASSYGALTYNEQFF.

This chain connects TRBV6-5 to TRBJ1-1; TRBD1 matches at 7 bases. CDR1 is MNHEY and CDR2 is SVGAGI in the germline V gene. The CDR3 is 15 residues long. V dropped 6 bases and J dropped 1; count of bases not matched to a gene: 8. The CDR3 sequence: CASSRGQSANTEAFF. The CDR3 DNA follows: TGTGCCAGCAGCCGGGGACAGAGTGCGAACACTGAAGCTTTCTTT.

CDR3 nucleotides: TGCGCCAGCAGCCAACTACAAAACGGGGAAAGCGAGCAGTACTTC. Protein: CASSQLQNGESEQYF. The chain has TRBV4-1 and TRBJ2-7; possible D gene TRBD2, 5 bases. Germline CDR1 MGHRA, CDR2 YSYEKL. Trimming pared 2 bases from V and 6 bases from J, leaving 17 bases between. The CDR3 extends over 15 amino acids.

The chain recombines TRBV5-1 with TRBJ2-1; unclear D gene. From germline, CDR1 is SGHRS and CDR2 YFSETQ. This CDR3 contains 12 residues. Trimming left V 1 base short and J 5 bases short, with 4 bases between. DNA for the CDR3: TGCGCCAGCAGCTTGTACAACAATGAGCAGTTCTTC. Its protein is CASSLYNNEQFF.

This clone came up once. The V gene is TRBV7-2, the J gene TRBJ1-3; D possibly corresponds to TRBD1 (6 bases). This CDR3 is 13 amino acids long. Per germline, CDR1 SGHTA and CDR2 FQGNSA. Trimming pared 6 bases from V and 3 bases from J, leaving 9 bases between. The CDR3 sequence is CASSTGYGNTIYF. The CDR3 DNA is TGTGCCAGCAGTACAGGGTATGGAAACACCATATATTTT.

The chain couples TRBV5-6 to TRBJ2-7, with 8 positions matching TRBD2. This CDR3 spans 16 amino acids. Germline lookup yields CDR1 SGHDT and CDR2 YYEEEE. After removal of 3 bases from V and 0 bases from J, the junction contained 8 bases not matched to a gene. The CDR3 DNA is TGTGCCAGCAGCTCGAAAGGCGGGAGGAACTCCTACGAGCAGTACTTC. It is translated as CASSSKGGRNSYEQYF.

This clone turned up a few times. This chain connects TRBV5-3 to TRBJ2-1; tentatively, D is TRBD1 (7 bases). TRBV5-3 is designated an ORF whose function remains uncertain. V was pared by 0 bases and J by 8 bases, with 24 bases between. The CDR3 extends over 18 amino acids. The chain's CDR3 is CARSLVSSEEGALDEQFF. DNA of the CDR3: TGTGCCAGAAGCTTGGTGTCGTCCGAGGAGGGGGCTTTGGATGAGCAGTTCTTC.

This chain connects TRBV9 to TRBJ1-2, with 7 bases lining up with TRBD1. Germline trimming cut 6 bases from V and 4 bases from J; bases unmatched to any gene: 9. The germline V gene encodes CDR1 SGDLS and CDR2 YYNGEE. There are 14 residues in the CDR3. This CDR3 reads CASTDRDDPYGYTF. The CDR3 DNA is TGTGCCAGCACTGACAGGGACGACCCCTATGGCTACACCTTC.

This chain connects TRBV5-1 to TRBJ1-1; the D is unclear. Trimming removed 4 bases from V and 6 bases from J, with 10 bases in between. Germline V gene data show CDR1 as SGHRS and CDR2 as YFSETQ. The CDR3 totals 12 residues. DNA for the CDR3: TGCGCCAGCAGCGGGCGGGGTGCTGAAGCTTTCTTT. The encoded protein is CASSGRGAEAFF.

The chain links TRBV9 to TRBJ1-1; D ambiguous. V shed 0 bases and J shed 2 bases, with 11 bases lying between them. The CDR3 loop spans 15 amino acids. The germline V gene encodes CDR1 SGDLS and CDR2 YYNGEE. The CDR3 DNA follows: TGTGCCAGCAGCGTAGACGAGGGAACTAACACTGAAGCTTTCTTT. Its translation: CASSVDEGTNTEAFF.

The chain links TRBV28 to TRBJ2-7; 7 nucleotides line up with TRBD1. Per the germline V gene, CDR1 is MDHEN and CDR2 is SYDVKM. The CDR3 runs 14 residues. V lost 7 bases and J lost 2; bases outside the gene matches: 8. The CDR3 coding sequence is TGTGCCAGCACAGGGACAGTCGAACCCTACGAGCAGTACTTC. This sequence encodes CASTGTVEPYEQYF.

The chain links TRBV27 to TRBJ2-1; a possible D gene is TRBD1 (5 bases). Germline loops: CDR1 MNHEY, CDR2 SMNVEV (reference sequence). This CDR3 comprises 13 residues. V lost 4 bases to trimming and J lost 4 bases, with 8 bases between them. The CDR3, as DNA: TGTGCCAGCAGTTACCCAGGGTACAATGAGCAGTTCTTC. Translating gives CASSYPGYNEQFF.

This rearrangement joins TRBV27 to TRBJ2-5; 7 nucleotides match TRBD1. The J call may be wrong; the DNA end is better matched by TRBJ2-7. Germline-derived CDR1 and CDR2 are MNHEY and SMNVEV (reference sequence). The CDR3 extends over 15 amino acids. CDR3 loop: CASSLRGTAPYEQYF. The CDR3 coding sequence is TGTGCCAGCAGCCTAAGAGGGACAGCTCCCTACGAGCAGTACTTC.

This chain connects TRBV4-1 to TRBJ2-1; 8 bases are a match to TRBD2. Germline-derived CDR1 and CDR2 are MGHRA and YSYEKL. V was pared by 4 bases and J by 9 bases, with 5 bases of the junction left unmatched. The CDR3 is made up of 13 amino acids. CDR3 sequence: CASSPGTSFEQFF. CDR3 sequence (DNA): TGCGCCAGCAGCCCCGGGACTAGTTTTGAGCAGTTCTTC.

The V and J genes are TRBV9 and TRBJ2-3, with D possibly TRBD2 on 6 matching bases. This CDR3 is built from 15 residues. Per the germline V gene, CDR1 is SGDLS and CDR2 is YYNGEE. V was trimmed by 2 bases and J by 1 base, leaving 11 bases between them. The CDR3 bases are TGTGCCAGCAGCGTGGCGGGATCCGGCACAGATACGCAGTATTTT. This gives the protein CASSVAGSGTDTQYF.

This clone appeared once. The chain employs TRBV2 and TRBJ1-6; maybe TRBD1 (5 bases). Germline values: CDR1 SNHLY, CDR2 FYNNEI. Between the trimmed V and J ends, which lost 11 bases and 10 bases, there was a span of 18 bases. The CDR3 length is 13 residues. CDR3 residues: CAGALAGISPLHF. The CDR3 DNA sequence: TGTGCCGGGGCCCTGGCGGGGATATCACCCCTCCACTTT.

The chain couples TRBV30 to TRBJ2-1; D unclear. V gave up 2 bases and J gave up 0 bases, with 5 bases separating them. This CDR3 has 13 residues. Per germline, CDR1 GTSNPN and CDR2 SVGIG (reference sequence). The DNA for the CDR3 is TGTGCCTGGAGTCCCCACTCCTACAATGAGCAGTTCTTC. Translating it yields CAWSPHSYNEQFF.

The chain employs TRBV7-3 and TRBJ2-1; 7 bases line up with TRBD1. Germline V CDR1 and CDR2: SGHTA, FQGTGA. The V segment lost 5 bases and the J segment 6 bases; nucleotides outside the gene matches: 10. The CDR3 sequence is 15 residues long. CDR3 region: CASSQQRQGINEQFF. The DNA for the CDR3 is TGTGCCAGCAGCCAACAACGACAGGGTATCAATGAGCAGTTCTTC.

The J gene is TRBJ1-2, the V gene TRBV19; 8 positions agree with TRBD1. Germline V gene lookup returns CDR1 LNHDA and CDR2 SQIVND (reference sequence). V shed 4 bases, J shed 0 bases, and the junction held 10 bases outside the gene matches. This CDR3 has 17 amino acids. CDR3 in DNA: TGTGCCAGTAGTACAGGGGACAGGCCCCAATCTAACTATGGCTACACCTTC. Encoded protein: CASSTGDRPQSNYGYTF. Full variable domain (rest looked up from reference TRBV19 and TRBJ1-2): DGGITQSPKYLFRKEGQNVTLSCEQNLNHDAMYWYRQDPGQGLRLIYYSQIVNDFQKGDIAEGYSVSREKKESFPLTVTSAQKNPTAFYLCASSTGDRPQSNYGYTFGSGTRLTVV.